This T cell receptor (beta chain) was retrieved from a study of blood T cell repertoires in COVID-19. For the study at large: The study drew acute and convalescent COVID-19 samples from the United States, Italy and Spain. T cells, B-cell-depleted T cells, or PBMCs supplied cDNA or gDNA.

Original processing notes: For nucleated cells, counts were estimated from reference gene primer amplification. Clones were sequenced by immunoSEQ multiplex PCR, and TCRdb holds only the in-frame ones, with some missing. V, J and clone size are those of that table, while D and trimming were read from the DNA. The sample comprises approximately 63,000 clones, 60% to 85% of which are singletons, and around 50% rests with the top ten. Looked up from germline, CDR1 is MDHEN and CDR2 is SYDVKM. This CDR3 has 15 amino acids. V trimming: 5 bases; J trimming: 2 bases; junction bases outside the gene matches: 4.

The sequence came from a woman older than 75 with acute or convalescent COVID-19. J is TRBJ1-3 and V is TRBV28, with 9 bases identical to TRBD1. Sequencing was performed on peripheral blood. CDR3 sequence (DNA): TGTGCCAGCAGTCCCGACAGGGGGGCTGGAAACACCATATATTTT. Encoded protein: CASSPDRGAGNTIYF.